The source of this T cell receptor beta chain is a study of blood T cell repertoires in COVID-19. The CDR3 runs to 17 residues. Germline CDR1 and CDR2: ENHRY and SYGVKD. With 7 bases clipped from V and 6 bases from J, the junction kept 14 bases outside the gene matches. Using immunoSEQ multiplex PCR, the repertoire was profiled, and TCRdb retains in-frame clones only, with some absent. The sample lists roughly 200,000 clones, 87% occurring once. The genes are TRBV10-3 and TRBJ1-3; TRBD1 matches 11 bases. The sample was peripheral blood. The sequence was collected from a man in his sixties who had recovered from COVID-19. The CDR3 reads CAITSFLGQGDENTIYF. CDR3 bases: TGTGCCATCACCTCATTTTTGGGACAGGGGGATGAAAACACCATATATTTT.